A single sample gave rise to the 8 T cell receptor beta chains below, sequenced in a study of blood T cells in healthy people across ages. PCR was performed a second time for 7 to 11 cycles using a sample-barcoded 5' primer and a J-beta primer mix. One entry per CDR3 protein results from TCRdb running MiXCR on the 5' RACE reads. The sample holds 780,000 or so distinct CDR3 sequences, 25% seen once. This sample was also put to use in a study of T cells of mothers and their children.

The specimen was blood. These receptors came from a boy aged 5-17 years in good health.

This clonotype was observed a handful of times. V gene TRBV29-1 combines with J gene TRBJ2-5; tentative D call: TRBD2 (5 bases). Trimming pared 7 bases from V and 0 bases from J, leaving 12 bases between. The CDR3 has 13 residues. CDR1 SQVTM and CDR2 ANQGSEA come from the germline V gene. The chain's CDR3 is CSATQTNQETQYF. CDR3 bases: TGCAGCGCCACACAGACTAACCAAGAGACCCAGTACTTC.

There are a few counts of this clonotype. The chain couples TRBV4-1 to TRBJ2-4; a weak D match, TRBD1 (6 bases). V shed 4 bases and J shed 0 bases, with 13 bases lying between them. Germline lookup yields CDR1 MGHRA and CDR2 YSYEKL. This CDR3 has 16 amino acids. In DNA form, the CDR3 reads TGCGCCAGCAGCCCCATCCTACAGGGAGCCAAAAACATTCAGTACTTC. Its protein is CASSPILQGAKNIQYF.

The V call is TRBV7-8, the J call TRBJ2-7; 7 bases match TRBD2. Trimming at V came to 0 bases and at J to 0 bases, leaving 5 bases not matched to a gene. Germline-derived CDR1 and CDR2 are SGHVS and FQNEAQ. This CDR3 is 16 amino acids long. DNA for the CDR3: TGTGCCAGCAGCTTAGCGGGGGGACTAAACTCCTACGAGCAGTACTTC. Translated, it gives CASSLAGGLNSYEQYF.

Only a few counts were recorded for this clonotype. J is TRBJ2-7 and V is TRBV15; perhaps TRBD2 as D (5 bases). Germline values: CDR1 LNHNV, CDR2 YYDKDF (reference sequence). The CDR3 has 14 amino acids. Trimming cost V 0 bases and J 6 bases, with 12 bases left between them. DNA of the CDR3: TGTGCCACCAGCAGAGATCGGGATGGGCTCGAGCAGTACTTC. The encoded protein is CATSRDRDGLEQYF.

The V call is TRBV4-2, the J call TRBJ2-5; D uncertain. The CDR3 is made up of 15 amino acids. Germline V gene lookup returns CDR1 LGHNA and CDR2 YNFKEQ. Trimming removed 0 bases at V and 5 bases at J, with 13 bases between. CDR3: CASSQEPQGKETQYF. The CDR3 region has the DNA TGTGCCAGCAGCCAAGAACCCCAAGGGAAGGAGACCCAGTACTTC.

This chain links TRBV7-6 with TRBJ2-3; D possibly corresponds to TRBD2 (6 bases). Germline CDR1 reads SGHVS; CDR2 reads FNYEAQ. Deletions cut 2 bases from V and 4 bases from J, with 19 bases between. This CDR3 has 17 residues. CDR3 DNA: TGTGCCAGCAGCTTAAGGTCTGTCGGGAGTGTCGCAGATACGCAGTATTTT. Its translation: CASSLRSVGSVADTQYF.

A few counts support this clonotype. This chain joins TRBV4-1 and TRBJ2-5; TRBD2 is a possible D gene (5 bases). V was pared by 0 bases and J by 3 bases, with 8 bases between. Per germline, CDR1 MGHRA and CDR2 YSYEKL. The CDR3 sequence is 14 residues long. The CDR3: CASSQEGSEETQYF. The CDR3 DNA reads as TGCGCCAGCAGCCAAGAAGGGAGTGAAGAGACCCAGTACTTC.

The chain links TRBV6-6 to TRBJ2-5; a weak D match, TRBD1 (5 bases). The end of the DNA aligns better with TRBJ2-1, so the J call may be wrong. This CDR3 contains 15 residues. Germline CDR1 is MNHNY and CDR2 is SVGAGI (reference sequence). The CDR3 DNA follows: TGTGCCAGCAGTTACGCAGGGTCCTTTTACAATGAGCAGTTCTTC. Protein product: CASSYAGSFYNEQFF.